The clone carrying this T cell receptor beta chain showed up just once. The record originates from a study of control samples from healthy donors and cancer patients. Measured with immunoSEQ multiplex PCR; TCRdb has only the in-frame clones, and not every one. The data show approximately 170,000 clones, around 90% seen once. The sequenced sample was blood. The TCR sequence derives from a man aged 30 to 39 in good health.

The CDR3 DNA is TGTGCCATCTCGTCCCGGGATGACACTGAAGCTTTCTTT. Encoded protein: CAISSRDDTEAFF. The chain employs TRBV10-3 and TRBJ1-1; D gene uncertain. The V gene's germline CDR1 is ENHRY and CDR2 SYGVKD. Trimming shortened V by 8 bases and J by 3 bases, and 13 bases separated the two germline ends. The CDR3 is made up of 13 amino acids.